What follows describes a single T cell receptor beta chain. Trimming shortened V by 0 bases and J by 3 bases, and 8 bases separated the two germline ends. This CDR3 region has 14 residues. The V gene's germline CDR1 is MNHEY and CDR2 SVGAGI. The data belong to a study of blood T cell repertoires in COVID-19. Some clones are missing from TCRdb's copy, which holds only in-frame ones; the method was immunoSEQ multiplex PCR. The table records about 250,000 clones, more than 70% of them present only once. Sequenced input: peripheral blood. The chain recombines TRBV6-5 with TRBJ1-1; D unclear. This sequence originates from a woman under 40 with COVID-19, enrolled during active disease. The CDR3 DNA follows: TGTGCCAGCAGTTACTCAGGCGGGTACACTGAAGCTTTCTTT. This gives the protein CASSYSGGYTEAFF.